The next 6 T cell receptor beta chains were all read from a single sample in a study of Graves' ophthalmopathy and Graves' hyperthyroidism. As the template, RNA transcripts were used to amplify TCR beta CDR3 regions. HTBI-primed first-round RT-PCR preceded second-round multiplex PCR. Each CDR3 protein gets one entry after TCRdb re-called the multiplex PCR reads with MiXCR. The sample lists just over 600,000 distinct CDR3 sequences, 22% occurring once. The sample consisted of peripheral blood. These receptors originate from a woman aged 18-29 years with stable Graves' hyperthyroidism. Some clones in this sample may be carry-over from other donors' samples.

This clonotype was observed many times. The rearrangement links TRBV4-1 to TRBJ2-5; D is possibly TRBD1 or TRBD2 (5 bases each). Per the germline V gene, CDR1 is MGHRA and CDR2 is YSYEKL. This CDR3 has 15 amino acids. With 4 bases removed from V and 1 base from J, the gap between germline ends came to 13 bases. CDR3 bases: TGCGCCAGCAGCCGTCAGGGCGGGCTCCAAGAGACCCAGTACTTC. Its protein product is CASSRQGGLQETQYF.

At least ten counts were recorded for this clonotype. The chain carries TRBV7-8 and TRBJ1-1, with a weak D call TRBD1 (5 bases). Trimming stripped 1 base from V and 2 bases from J, with 11 bases between. The CDR3 has 15 amino acids. CDR1 and CDR2 (germline): SGHVS, FQNEAQ. CDR3 in amino acids: CASSLVVDINTEAFF. As DNA, the CDR3 is TGTGCCAGCAGCTTAGTCGTGGACATCAACACTGAAGCTTTCTTT.

This sequence joins TRBV4-3 and TRBJ2-7; TRBD2 agrees at 7 bases. This CDR3 spans 16 amino acids. CDR1 LGHNA and CDR2 YSLEER come from the germline V gene. Losses at the gene ends were 0 bases for V and 4 bases for J; bases not matched to a gene: 9. The CDR3 nucleotides read TGCGCCAGCAGCCAAGAAGGGCGGGGCGGGGGTTACGAGCAGTACTTC. The encoded protein is CASSQEGRGGGYEQYF.

This clonotype has ten or more counts. V usage is TRBV12-3 or TRBV12-4 and J usage is TRBJ1-2; D unclear. The CDR3 runs 13 residues. The V end lost 5 bases, the J end lost 3 bases, and 10 bases lay between the germline ends. Here the CDR3 DNA reads TGTGCCAGCAGTCTCCTCACGGACTATGGCTACACCTTC. Its protein product is CASSLLTDYGYTF.

Remarks on this clonotype: Being one base from a much bigger clone, this may be a read error. The genes are TRBV11-2 and TRBJ2-7; D ambiguous. CDR1 is SGHAT and CDR2 is FQNNGV in the germline V gene. The CDR3 totals 13 residues. Trimming took 5 bases from V and 3 from J, leaving 11 bases between them. CDR3 loop: CASSLFIDYEQYF. The DNA of the CDR3 is TGTGCCAGCAGCCTCTTTATTGACTACGAGCAGTACTTC.

This clonotype appeared a few times. The chain joins TRBV11-1 to TRBJ2-6; the match to TRBD1 covers 10 bases. V shed 5 bases and J 0 bases; nucleotides not matched to a gene: 7. CDR1 and CDR2 from the germline V gene are SGHAT and FQDESV (reference sequence). CDR3 size: 18 residues. The CDR3 here is CASSKTGGLISGANVLTF. The DNA for the CDR3 is TGTGCCAGCAGCAAGACAGGGGGCCTCATCTCTGGGGCCAACGTCCTGACTTTC.